Below are 3 T cell receptor beta chains sequenced from a single sample in a study of blood T cell repertoires in COVID-19. The protocol was immunoSEQ multiplex PCR, while the TCRdb copy is restricted to in-frame clones and leaves out a portion. The sample has 150,000 to 200,000 clones; 80% to 90% are singletons. The sequenced material came from peripheral blood. All receptors come from a woman in her forties or fifties with acute or convalescent COVID-19.

The gene calls are TRBV12-3 or TRBV12-4 and TRBJ2-3; possible D gene TRBD2, 6 bases. V gave up 5 bases and J gave up 1 base, with 7 bases separating them. The CDR3 is 13 amino acids. The CDR3 protein is CASSPGGTDTQYF. The CDR3 coding sequence is TGTGCCAGCAGTCCGGGGGGCACAGATACGCAGTATTTT.

This clone came up once. The V call is TRBV2, the J call TRBJ2-1; 9 positions agree with TRBD2. V trimming: 8 bases; J trimming: 9 bases; junction bases outside the gene matches: 5. In germline, CDR1 is SNHLY, CDR2 FYNNEI. The CDR3 contains 12 residues. The DNA for the CDR3 is TGTGCCAGCTGGCGGCGGGGGGGTGAGCAGTTCTTC. Translated: CASWRRGGEQFF.

The chain carries TRBV13 and TRBJ1-2; the D gene is possibly TRBD1 (5 bases). Trimming removed 6 bases at V and 7 bases at J, with 15 bases between. This CDR3 has 13 residues. Germline loops: CDR1 PRHDT, CDR2 FYEKMQ (reference sequence). The CDR3 DNA is TGTGCCAGCAGACCCGGGACTAACACTGGCTACACCTTC. Translated: CASRPGTNTGYTF.